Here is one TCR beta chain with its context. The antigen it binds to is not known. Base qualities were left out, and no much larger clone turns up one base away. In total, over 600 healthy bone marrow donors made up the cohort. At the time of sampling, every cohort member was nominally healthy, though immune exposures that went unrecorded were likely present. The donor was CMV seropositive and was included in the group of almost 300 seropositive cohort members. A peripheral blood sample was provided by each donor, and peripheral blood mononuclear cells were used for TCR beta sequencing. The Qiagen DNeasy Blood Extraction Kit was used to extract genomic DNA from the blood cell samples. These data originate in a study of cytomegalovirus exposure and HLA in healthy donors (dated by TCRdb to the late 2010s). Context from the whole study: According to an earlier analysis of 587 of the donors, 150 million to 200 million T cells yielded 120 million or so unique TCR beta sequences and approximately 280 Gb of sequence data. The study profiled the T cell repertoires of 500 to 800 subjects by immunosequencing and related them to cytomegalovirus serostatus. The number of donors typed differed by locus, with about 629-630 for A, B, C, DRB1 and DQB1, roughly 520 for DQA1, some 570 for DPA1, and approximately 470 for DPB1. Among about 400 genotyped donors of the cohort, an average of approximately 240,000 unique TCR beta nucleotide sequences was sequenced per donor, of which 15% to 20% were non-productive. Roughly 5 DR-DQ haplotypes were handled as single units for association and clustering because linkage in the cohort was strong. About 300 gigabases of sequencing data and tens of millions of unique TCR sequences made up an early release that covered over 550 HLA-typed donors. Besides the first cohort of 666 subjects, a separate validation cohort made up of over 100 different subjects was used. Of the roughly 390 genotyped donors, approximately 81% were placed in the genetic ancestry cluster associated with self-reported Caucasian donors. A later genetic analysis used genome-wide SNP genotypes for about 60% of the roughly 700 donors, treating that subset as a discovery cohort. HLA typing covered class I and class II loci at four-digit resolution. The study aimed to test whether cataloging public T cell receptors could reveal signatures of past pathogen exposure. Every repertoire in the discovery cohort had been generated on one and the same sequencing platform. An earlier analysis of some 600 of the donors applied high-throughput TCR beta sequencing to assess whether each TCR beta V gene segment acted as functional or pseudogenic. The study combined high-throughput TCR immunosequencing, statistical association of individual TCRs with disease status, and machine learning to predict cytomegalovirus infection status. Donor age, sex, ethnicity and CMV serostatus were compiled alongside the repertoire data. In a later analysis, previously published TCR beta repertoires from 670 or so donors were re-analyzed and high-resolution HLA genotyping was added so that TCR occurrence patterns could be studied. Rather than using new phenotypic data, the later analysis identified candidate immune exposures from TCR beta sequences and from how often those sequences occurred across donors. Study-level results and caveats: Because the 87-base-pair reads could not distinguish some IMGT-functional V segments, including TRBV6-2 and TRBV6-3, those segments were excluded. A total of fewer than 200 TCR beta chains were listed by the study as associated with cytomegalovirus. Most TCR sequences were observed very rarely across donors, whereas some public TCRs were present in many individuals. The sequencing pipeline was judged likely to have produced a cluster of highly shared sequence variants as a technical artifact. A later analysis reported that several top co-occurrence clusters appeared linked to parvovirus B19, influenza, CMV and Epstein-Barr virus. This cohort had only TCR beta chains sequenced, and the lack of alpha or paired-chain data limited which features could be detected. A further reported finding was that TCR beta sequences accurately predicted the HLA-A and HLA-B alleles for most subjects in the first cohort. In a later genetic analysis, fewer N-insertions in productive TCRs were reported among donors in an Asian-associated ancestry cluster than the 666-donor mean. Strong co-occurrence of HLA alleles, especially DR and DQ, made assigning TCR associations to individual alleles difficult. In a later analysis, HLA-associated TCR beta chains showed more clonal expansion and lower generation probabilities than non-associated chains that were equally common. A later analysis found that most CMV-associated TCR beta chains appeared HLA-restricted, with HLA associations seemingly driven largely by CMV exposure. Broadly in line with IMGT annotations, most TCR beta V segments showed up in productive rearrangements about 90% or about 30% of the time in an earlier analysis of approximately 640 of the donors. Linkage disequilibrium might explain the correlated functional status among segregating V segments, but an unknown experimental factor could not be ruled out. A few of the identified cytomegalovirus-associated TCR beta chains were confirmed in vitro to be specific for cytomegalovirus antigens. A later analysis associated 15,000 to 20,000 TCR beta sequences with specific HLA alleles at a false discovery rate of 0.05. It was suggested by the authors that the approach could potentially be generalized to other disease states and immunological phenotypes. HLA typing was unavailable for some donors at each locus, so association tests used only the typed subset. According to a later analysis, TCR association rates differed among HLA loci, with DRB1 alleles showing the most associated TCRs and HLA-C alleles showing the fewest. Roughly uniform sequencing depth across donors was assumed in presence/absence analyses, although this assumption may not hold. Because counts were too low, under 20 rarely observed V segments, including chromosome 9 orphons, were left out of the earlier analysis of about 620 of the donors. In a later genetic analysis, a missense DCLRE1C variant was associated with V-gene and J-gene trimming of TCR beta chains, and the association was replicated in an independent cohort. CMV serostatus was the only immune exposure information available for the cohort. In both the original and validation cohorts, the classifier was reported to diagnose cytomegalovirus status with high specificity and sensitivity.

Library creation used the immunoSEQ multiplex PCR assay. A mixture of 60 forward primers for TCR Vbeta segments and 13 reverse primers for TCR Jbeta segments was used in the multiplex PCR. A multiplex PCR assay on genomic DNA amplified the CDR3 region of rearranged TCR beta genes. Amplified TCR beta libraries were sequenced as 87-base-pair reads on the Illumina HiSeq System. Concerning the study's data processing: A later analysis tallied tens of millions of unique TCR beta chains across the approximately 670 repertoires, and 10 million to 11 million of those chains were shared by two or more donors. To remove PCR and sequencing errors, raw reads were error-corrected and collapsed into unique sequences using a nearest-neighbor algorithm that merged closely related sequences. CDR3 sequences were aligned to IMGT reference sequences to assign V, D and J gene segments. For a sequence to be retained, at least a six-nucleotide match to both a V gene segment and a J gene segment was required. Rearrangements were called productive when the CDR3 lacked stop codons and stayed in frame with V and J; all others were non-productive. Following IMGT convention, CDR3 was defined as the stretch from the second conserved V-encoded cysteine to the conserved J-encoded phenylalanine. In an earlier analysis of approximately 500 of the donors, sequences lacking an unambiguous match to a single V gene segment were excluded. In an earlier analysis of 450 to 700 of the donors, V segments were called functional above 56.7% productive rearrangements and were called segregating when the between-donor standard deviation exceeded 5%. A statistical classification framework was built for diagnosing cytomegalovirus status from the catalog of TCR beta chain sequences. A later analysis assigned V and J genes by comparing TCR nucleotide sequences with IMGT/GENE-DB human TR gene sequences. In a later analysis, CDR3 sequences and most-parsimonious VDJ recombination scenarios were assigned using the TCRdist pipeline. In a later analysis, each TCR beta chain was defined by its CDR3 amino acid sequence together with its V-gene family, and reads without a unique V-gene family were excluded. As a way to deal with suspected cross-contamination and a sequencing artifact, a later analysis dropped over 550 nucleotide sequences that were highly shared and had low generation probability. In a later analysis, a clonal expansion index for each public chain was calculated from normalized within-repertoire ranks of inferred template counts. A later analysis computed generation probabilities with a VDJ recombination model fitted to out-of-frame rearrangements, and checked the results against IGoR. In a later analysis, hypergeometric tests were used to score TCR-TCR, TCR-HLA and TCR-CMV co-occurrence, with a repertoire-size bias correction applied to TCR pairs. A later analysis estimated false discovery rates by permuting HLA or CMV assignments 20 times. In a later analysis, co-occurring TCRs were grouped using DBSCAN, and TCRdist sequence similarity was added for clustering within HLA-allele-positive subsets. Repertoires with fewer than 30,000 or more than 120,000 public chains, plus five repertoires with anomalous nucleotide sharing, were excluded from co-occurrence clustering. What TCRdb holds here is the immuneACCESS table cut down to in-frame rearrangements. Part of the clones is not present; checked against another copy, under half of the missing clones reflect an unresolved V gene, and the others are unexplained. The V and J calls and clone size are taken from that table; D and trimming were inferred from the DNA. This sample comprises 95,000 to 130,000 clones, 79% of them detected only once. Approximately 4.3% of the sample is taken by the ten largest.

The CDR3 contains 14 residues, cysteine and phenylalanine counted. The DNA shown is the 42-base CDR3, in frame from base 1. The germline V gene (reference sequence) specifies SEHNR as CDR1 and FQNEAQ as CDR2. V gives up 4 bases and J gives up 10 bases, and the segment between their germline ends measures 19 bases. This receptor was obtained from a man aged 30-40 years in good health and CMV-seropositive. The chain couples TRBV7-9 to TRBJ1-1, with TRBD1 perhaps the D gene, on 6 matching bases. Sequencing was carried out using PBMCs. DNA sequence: TGTGCCAGCAGCTCAGACAGCTCCACACAGGGAGCTTTCTTT. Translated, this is CASSSDSSTQGAFF.